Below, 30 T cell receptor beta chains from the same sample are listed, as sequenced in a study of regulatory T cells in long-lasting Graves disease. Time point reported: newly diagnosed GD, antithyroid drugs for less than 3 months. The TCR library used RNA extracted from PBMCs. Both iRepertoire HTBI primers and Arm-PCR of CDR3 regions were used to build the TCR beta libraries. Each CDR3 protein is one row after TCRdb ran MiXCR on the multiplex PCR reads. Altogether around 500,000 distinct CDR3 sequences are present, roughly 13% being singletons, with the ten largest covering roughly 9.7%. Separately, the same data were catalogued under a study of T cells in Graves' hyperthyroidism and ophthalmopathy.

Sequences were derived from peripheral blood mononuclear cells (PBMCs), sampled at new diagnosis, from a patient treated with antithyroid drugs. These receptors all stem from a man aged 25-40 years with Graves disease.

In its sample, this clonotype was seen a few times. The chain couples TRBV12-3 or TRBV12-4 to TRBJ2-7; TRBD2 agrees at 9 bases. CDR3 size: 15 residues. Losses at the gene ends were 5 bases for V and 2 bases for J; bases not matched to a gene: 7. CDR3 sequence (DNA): TGTGCCAGCAGTAAGCGGGGGGTAACAGCCTACGAGCAGTACTTC. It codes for CASSKRGVTAYEQYF.

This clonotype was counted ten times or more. The CDR3 DNA follows: TGTGCCAGCAGCTCTGCGGACACAAGTTCACCCCTCCACTTT. It yields the protein CASSSADTSSPLHF. The J gene is TRBJ1-6, the V gene TRBV11-2, with a possible D match to TRBD1 (5 bases). The CDR3 consists of 14 residues. Trimming pared 4 bases from V and 9 bases from J, leaving 13 bases between. CDR1 is SGHAT, CDR2 FQNNGV, per germline.

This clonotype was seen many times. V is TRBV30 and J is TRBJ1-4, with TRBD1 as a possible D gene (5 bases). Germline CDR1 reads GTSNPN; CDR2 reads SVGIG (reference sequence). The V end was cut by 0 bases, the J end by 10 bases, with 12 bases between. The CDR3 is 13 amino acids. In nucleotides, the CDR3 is TGTGCCTGGAGTGTGGCTCGTACAGGAAAACTGTTTTTT. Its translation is CAWSVARTGKLFF.

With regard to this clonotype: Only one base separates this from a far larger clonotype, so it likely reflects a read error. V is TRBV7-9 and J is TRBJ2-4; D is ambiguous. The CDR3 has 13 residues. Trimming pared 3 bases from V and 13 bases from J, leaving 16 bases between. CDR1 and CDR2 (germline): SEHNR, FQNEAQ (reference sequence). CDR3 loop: CASSFFSYNEQYF. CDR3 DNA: TGTGCCAGCAGCTTCTTCTCCTACAATGAGCAGTACTTC.

CDR3 sequence reads: CASSLGATGDQPQHF. DNA for the CDR3: TGCGCCAGCAGCTTGGGGGCGACAGGGGATCAGCCCCAGCATTTT. The gene calls are TRBV5-1 and TRBJ1-5; 8 nucleotides align to TRBD1. The germline CDR1 and CDR2 sequences are SGHRS and YFSETQ. V dropped 0 bases and J dropped 5; count of bases not matched to a gene: 4. The CDR3 consists of 15 residues.

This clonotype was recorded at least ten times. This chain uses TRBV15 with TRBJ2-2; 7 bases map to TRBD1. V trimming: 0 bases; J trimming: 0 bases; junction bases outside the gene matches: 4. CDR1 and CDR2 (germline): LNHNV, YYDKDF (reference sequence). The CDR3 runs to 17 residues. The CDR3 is CATSRDRGLTNTGELFF. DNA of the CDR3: TGTGCCACCAGCAGAGATAGGGGGCTCACGAACACCGGGGAGCTGTTTTTT.

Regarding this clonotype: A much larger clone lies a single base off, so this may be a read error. The CDR3 region is CASSSNTCYLNTEAFF. The CDR3 DNA sequence: TGTGCCAGCAGTTCCAATACCTGTTACTTGAACACTGAAGCTTTCTTT. This sequence joins TRBV12-3 or TRBV12-4 and TRBJ1-1; D gene uncertain. The V end was cut by 4 bases, the J end by 0 bases, with 15 bases between. The CDR3 sequence is 16 residues long.

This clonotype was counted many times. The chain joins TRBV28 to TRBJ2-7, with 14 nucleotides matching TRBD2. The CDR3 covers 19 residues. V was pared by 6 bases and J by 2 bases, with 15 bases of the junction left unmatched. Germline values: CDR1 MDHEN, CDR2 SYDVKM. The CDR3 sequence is CASRPPLGLAGGRTYEQYF. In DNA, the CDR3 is TGTGCCAGCAGACCCCCCTTAGGACTAGCGGGAGGCAGGACCTACGAGCAGTACTTC. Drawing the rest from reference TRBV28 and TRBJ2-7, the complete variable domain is DVKVTQSSRYLVKRTGEKVFLECVQDMDHENMFWYRQDPGLGLRLIYFSYDVKMKEKGDIPEGYSVSREKKERFSLILESASTNQTSMYLCASRPPLGLAGGRTYEQYFGPGTRLTVT.

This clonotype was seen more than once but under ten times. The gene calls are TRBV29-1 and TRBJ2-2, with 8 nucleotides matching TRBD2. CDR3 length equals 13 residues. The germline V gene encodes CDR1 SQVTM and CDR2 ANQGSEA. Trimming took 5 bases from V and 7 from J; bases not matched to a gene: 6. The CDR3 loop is CSVKGLEGGELFF. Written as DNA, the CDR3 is TGCAGCGTTAAGGGACTAGAGGGCGGGGAGCTGTTTTTT.

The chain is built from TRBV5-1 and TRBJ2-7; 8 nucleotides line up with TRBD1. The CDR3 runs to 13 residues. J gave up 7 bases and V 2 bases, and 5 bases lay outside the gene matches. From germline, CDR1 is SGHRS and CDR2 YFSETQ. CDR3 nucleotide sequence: TGCGCCAGCAGCTTTTATACAGGGGGGGAGCAGTACTTC. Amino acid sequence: CASSFYTGGEQYF.

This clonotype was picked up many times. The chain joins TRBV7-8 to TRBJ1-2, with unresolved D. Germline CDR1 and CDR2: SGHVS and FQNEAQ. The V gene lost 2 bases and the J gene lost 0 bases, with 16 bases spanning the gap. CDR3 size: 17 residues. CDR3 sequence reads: CASSLLGRGRANYGYTF. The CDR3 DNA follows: TGTGCCAGCAGCTTATTAGGACGGGGTCGAGCTAACTATGGCTACACCTTC.

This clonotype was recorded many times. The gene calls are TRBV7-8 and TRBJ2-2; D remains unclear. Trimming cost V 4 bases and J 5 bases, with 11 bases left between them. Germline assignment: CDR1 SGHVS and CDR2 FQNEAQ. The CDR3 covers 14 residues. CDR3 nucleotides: TGTGCCAGCAGCTCTCCGGTTGGTACCGGGGAGCTGTTTTTT. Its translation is CASSSPVGTGELFF.

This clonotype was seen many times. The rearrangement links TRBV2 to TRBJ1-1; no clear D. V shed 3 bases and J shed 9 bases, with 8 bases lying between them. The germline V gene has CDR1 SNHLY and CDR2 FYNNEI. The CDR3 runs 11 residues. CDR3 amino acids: CASSEGRKAFF. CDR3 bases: TGTGCCAGCAGTGAGGGCAGGAAAGCTTTCTTT.

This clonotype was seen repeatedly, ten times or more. The CDR3 DNA reads as TGTGCCTCGAACAGGGGGGGCAATCAGCCCCAGCATTTT. Its translation is CASNRGGNQPQHF. The chain combines TRBV10-3 with TRBJ1-5; 8 bases are shared with TRBD1. The CDR3 extends over 13 amino acids. The junction had 5 bases not matched to a gene; V was cut back by 11 bases and J by 2 bases. Germline CDR1 ENHRY, CDR2 SYGVKD.

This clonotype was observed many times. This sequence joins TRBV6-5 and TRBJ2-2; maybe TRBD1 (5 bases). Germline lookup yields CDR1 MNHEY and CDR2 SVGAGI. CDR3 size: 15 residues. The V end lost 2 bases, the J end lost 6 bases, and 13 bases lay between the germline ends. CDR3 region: CASSYPPPRAGELFF. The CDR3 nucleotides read TGTGCCAGCAGTTACCCACCCCCCAGGGCCGGGGAGCTGTTTTTT.

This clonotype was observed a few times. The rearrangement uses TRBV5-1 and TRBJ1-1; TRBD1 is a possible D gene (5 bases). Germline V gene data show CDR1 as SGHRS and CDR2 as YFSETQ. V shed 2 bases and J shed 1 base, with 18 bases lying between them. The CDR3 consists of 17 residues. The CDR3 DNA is TGCGCCAGCAGCTTTGGGCTTTCGGGGCCTCCGAACACTGAAGCTTTCTTT. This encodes CASSFGLSGPPNTEAFF.

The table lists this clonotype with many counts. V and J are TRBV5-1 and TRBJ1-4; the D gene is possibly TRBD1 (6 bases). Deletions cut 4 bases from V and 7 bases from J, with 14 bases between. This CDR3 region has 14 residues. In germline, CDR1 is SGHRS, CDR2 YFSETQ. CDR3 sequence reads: CASSPREGGEKLFF. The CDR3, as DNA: TGCGCCAGCAGCCCCCGGGAGGGGGGTGAAAAACTGTTTTTT.

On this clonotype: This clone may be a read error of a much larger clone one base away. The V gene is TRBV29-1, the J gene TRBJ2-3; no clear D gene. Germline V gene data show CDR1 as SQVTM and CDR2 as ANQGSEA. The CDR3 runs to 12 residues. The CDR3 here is CSVEWPRDAQYF. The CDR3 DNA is TGCAGCGTTGAATGGCCTAGAGATGCGCAGTATTTT.

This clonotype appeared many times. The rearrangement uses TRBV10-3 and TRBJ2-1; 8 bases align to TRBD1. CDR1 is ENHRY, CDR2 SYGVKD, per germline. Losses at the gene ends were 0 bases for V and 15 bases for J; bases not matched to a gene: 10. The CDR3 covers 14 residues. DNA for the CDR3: TGTGCCATCAGTGAGTCGGGACAGGACAACCTCGCGTTCTTC. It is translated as CAISESGQDNLAFF.

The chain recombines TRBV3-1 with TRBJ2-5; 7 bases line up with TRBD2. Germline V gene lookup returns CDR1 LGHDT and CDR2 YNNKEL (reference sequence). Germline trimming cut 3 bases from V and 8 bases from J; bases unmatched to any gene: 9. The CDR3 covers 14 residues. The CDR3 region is CASSHGTPGGTQYF. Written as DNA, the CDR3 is TGTGCCAGCAGCCACGGGACCCCGGGAGGCACCCAGTACTTC.

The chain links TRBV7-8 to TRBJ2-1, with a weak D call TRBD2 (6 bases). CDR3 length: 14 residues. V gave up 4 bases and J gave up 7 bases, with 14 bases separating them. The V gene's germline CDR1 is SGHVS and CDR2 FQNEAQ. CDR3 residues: CASSSRLAKNEQFF. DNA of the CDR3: TGTGCCAGCAGCTCCCGGCTAGCGAAAAATGAGCAGTTCTTC. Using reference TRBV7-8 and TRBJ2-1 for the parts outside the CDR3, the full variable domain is GAGVSQSPRYKVAKRGQDVALRCDPISGHVSLFWYQQALGQGPEFLTYFQNEAQLDKSGLPSDRFFAERPEGSVSTLKIQRTQQEDSAVYLCASSSRLAKNEQFFGPGTRLTVL.

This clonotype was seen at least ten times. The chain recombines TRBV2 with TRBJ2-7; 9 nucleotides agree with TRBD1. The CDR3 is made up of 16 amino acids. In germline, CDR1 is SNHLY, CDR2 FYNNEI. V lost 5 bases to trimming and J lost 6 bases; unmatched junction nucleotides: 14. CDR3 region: CASSPRTGTGLSEQYF. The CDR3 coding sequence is TGTGCCAGCAGTCCTAGGACCGGGACAGGGTTGTCCGAGCAGTACTTC.

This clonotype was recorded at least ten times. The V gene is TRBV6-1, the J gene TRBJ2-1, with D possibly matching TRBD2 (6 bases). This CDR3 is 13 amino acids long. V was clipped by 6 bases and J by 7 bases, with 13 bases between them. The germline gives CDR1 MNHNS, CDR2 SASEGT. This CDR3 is CASSPPSGNEQFF. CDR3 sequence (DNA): TGTGCCAGCAGCCCTCCAAGCGGGAATGAGCAGTTCTTC.

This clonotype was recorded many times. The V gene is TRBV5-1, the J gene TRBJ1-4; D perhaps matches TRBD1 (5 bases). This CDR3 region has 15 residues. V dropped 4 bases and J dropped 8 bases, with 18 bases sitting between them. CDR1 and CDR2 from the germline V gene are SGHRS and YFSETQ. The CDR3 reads CASSPPGPQMEKLFF. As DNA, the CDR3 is TGCGCCAGCAGCCCCCCGGGACCACAGATGGAAAAACTGTTTTTT.

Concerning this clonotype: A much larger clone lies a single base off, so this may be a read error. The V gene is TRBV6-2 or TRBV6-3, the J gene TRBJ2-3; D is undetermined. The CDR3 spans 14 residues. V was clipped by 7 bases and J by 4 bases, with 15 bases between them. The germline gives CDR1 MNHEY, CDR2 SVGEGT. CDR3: CASTRTDPADTQYF. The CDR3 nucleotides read TGTGCCAGCACGAGGACGGACCCTGCAGATACGCAGTATTTT.

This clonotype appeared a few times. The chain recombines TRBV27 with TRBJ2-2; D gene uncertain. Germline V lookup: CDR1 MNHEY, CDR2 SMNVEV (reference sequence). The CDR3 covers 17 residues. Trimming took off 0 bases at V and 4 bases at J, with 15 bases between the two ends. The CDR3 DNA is TGTGCCAGCAGTTTATCGCCGGCTTTTTCAGCCACCGGGGAGCTGTTTTTT. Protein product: CASSLSPAFSATGELFF.

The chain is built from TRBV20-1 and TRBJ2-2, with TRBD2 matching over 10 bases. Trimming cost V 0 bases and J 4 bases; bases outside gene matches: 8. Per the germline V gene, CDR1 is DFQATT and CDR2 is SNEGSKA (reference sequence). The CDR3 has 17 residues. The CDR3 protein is CSARDRRSGRVTGELFF. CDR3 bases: TGCAGTGCTAGAGATCGTAGGAGCGGGAGGGTCACCGGGGAGCTGTTTTTT.

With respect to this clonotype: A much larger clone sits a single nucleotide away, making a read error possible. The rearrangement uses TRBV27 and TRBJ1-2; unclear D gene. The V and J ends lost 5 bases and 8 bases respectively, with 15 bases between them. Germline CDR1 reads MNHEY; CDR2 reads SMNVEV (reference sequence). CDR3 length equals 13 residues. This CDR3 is CASSLGEQYGYTF. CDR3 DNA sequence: TGTGCCAGCAGTCTTGGAGAGCAATACGGCTACACCTTC.

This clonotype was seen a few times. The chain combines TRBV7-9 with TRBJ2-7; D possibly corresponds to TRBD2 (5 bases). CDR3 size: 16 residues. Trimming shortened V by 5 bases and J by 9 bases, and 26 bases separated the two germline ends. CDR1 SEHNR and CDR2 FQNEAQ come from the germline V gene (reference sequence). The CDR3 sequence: CASSPPGEERTGGQYF. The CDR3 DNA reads TGTGCCAGCAGCCCTCCGGGTGAGGAGAGGACTGGCGGGCAGTACTTC.

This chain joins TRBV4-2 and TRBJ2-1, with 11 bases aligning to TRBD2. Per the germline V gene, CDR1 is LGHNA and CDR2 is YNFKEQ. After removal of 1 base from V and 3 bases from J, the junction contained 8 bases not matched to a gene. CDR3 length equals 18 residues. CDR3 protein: CASSQAAGGLADYNEQFF. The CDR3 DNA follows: TGTGCCAGCAGCCAAGCTGCCGGGGGACTAGCGGACTACAATGAGCAGTTCTTC.